This T cell receptor beta chain was found in a study of blood T cell repertoires in COVID-19. Overall study context: Acute-phase and convalescent COVID-19 samples originated in the United States, Italy and Spain.

Assay used: immunoSEQ multiplex PCR; TCRdb lists only in-frame clones, some missing. The table includes more than 55,000 clones, about 91% detected once. CDR3 length equals 15 residues. Deletions cut 1 base from V and 6 bases from J, with 14 bases between. Per germline, CDR1 MGHDK and CDR2 SYGVNS. The sequence derives from a man in his fifties with active COVID-19. The V and J genes are TRBV25-1 and TRBJ2-3, with a possible D match to TRBD1 (5 bases). Sequenced material: peripheral blood. Written as DNA, the CDR3 is TGTGCCAGCAGTGAATCAGGGAAGGGGTTGGATACGCAGTATTTT. This translates into CASSESGKGLDTQYF.